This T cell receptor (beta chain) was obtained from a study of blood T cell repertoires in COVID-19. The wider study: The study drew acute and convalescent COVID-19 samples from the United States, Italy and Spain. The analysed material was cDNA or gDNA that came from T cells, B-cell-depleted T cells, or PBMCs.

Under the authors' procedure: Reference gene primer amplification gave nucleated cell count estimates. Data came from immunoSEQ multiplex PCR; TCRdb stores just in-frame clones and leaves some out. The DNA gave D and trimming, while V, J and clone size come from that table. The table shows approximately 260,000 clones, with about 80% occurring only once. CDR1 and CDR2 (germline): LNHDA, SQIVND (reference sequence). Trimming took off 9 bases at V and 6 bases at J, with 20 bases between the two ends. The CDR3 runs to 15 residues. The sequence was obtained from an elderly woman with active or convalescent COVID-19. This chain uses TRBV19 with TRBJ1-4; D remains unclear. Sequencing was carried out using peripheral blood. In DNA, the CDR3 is TGTGCCAGCACCAGCGCGGGTGGGATTTATGAAAAACTGTTTTTT. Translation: CASTSAGGIYEKLFF.